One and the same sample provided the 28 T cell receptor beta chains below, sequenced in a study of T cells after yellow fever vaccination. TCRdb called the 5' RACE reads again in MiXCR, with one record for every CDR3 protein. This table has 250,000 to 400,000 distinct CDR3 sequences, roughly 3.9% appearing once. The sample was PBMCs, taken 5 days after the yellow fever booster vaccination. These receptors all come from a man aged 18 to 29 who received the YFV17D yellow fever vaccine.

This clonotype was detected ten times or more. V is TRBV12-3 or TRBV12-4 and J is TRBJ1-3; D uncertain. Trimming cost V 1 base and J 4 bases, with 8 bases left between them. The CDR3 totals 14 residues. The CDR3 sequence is CASSLVPGGNTIYF. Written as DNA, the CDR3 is TGTGCCAGCAGTTTAGTTCCGGGGGGAAACACCATATATTTT.

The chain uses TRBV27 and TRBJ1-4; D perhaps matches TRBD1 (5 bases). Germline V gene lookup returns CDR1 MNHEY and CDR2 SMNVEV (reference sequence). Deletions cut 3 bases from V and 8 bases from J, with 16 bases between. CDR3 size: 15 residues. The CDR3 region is CASSFEGPRYEKLFF. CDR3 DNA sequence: TGTGCCAGCAGTTTCGAGGGACCGAGGTACGAAAAACTGTTTTTT.

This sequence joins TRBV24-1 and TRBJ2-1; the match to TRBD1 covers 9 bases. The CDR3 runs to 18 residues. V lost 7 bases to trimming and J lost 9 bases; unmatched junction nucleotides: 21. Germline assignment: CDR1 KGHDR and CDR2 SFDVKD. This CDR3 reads CATSLQIEQGAGWGEQFF. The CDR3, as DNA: TGTGCCACCAGCTTGCAAATCGAACAGGGGGCGGGGTGGGGTGAGCAGTTCTTC.

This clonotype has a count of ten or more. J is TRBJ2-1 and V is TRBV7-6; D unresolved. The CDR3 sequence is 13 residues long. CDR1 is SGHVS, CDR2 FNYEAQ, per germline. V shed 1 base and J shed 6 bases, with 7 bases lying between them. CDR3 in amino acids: CASSLGLVNEQFF. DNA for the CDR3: TGTGCCAGCAGCTTAGGGCTAGTCAATGAGCAGTTCTTC.

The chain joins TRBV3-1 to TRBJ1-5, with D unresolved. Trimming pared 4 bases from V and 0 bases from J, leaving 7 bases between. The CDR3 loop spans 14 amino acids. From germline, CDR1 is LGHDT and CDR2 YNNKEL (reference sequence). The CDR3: CASSPTYSNQPQHF. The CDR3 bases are TGTGCCAGCAGCCCAACGTATAGCAATCAGCCCCAGCATTTT.

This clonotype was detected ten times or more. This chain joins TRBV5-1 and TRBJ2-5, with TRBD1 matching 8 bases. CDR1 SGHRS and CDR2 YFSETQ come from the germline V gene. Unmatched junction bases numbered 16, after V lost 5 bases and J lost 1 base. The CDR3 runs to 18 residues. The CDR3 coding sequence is TGCGCCAGCAGTGGTGGGGCAGGGGGCGTCGGGATCCAAGAGACCCAGTACTTC. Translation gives CASSGGAGGVGIQETQYF.

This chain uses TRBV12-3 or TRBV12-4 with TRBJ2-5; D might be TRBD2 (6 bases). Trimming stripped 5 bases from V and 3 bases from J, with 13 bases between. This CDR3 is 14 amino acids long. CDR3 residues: CASSPPGLEETQYF. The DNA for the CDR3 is TGTGCCAGCAGTCCCCCGGGACTTGAAGAGACCCAGTACTTC.

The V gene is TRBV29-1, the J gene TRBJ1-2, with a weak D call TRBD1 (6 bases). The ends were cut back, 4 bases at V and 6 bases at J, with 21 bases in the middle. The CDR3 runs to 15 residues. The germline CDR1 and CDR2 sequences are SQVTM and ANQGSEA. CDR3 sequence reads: CSVGDPGEVVDGYTF. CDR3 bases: TGCAGCGTTGGAGATCCAGGGGAAGTAGTAGATGGCTACACCTTC.

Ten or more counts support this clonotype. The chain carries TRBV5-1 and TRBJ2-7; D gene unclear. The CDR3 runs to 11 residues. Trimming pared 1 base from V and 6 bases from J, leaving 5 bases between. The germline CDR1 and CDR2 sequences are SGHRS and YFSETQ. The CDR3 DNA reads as TGCGCCAGCAGCTTGCGCGTCGAGCAGTACGTC. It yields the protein CASSLRVEQYV.

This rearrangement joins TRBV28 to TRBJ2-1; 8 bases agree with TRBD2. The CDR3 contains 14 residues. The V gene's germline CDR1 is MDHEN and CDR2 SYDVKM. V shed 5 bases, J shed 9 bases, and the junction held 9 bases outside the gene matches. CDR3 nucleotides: TGTGCCAGCAGTCGGGGGGGGCTCCCGCTTGAGCAGTTCTTC. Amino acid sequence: CASSRGGLPLEQFF.

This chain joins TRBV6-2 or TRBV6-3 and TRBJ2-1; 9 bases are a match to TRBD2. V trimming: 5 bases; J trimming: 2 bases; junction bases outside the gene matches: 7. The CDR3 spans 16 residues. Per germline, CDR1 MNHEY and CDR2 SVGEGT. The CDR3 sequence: CASSAGGARAYNEQFF. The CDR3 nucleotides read TGTGCCAGCAGTGCGGGGGGGGCCCGCGCCTACAATGAGCAGTTCTTC.

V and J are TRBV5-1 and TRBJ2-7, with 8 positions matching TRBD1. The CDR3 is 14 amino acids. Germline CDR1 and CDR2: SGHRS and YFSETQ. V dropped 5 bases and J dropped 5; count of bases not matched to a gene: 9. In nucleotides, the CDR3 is TGCGCCAGCAGGCAGGGGACAGGCGGGAACGAGCAGTACTTC. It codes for CASRQGTGGNEQYF.

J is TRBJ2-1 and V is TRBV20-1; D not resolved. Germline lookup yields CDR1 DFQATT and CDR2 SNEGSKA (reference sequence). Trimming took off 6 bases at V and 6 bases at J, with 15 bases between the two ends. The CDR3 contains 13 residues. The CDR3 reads CSAFLGVGNEQFF. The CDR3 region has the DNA TGCAGTGCCTTCCTGGGCGTCGGCAATGAGCAGTTCTTC.

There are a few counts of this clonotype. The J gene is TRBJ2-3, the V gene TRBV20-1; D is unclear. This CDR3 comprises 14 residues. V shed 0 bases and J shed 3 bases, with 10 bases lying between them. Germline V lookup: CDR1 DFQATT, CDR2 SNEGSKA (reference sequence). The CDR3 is CSARDAEKTDTQYF. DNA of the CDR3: TGCAGTGCTAGAGATGCAGAGAAGACAGATACGCAGTATTTT.

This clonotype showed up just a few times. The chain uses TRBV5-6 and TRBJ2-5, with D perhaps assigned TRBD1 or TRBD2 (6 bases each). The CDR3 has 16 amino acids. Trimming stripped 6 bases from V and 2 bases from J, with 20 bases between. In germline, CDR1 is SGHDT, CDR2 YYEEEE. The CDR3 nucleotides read TGTGCCAGCATCAACGTGGGGGGCCTTGGGCAAGAGACCCAGTACTTC. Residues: CASINVGGLGQETQYF.

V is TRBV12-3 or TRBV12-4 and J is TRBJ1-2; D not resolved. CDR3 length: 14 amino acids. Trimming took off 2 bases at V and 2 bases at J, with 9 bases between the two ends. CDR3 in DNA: TGTGCCAGCAGTTTATATCGGCTGAACTATGGCTACACCTTC. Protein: CASSLYRLNYGYTF.

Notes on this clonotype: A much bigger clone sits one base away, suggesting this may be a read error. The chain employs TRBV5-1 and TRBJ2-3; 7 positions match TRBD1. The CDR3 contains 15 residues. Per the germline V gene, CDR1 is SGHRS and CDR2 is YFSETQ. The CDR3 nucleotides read TGCGCCAGCAGGAAGGGACAGACGGTCACATATACGCAGTATTTT. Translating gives CASRKGQTVTYTQYF.

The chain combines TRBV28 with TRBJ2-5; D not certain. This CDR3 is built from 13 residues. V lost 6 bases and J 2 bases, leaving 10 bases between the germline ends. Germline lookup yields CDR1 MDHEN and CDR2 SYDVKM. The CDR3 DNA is TGTGCCAGCAGGCGACTTGCTCAAGAGACCCAGTACTTC. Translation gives CASRRLAQETQYF.

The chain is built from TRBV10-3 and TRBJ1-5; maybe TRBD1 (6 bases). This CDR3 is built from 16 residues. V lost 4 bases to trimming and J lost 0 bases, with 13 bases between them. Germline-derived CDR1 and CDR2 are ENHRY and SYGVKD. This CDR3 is CAISGGLGGSNQPQHF. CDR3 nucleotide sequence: TGTGCCATCAGTGGTGGGTTAGGGGGTAGCAATCAGCCCCAGCATTTT.

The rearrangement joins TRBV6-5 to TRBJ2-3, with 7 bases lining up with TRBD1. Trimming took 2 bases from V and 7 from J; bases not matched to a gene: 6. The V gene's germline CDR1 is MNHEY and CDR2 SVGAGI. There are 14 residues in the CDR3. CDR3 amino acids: CASSYDRAGNTQYF. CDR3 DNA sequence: TGTGCCAGCAGTTACGACAGGGCAGGTAATACGCAGTATTTT.

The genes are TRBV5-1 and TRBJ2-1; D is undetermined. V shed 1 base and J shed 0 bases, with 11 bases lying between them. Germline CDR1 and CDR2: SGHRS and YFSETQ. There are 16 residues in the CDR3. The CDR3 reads CASSLLWPGSYNEQFF. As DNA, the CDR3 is TGCGCCAGCAGCTTGTTGTGGCCAGGCTCCTACAATGAGCAGTTCTTC.

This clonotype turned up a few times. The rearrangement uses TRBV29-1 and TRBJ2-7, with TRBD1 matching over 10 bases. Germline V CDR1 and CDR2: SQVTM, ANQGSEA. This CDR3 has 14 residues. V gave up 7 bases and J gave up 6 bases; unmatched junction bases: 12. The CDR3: CSGTTGTGDTEQYV. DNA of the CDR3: TGCAGCGGAACGACGGGGACAGGGGATACCGAGCAGTACGTC.

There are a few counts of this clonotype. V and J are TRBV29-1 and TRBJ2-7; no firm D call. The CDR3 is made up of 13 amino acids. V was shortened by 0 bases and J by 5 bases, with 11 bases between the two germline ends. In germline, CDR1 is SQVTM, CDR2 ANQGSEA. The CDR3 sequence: CSVEDAVVDEQYF. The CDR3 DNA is TGCAGCGTTGAAGACGCGGTTGTGGACGAGCAGTACTTC.

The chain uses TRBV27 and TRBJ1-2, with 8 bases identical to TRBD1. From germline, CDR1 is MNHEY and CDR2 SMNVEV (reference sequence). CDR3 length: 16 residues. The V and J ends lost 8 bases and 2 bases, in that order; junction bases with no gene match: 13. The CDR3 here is CASGILQGQVNYGYTF. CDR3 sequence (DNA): TGTGCCAGCGGAATCCTGCAGGGACAGGTCAACTATGGCTACACCTTC.

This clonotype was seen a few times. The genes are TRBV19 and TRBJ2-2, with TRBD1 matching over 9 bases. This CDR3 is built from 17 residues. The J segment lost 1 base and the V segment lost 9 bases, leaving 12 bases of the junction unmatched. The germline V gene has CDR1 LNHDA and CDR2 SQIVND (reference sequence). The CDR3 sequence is CASKAGMGQGNTGELFF. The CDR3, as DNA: TGTGCCAGCAAAGCCGGGATGGGACAGGGGAACACCGGGGAGCTGTTTTTT.

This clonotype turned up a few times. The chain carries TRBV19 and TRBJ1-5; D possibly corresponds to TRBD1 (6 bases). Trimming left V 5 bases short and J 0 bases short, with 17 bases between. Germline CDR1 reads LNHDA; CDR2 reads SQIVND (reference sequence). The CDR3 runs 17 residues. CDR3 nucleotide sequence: TGTGCCAGTAGTGCGCCGTACAGGGCGGATAGCAATCAGCCCCAGCATTTT. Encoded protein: CASSAPYRADSNQPQHF.

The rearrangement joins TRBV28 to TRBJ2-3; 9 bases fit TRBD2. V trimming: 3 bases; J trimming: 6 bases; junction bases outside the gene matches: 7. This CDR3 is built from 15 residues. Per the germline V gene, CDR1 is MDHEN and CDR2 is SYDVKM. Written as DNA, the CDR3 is TGTGCCAGCAGTTTCCCAGCGGGGGGCCGGGATACGCAGTATTTT. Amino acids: CASSFPAGGRDTQYF.

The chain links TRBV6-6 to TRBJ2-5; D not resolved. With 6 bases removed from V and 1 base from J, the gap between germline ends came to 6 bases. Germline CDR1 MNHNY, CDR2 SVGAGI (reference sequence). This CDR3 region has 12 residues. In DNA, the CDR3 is TGTGCCAGCAGAGGGTTCCAAGAGACCCAGTACTTC. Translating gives CASRGFQETQYF.